Shown below are 16 T cell receptor beta chains from a single sample sequenced in a study of blood T cells in healthy people across ages. A sample-barcoded 5' primer and a J-beta primer mix were used in a second PCR of roughly 7 to 11 cycles. A single record per CDR3 protein comes from TCRdb applying MiXCR to the 5' RACE reads. The sample includes 700,000 or so distinct CDR3 sequences, over 20% of them seen just once. Sequenced input: blood. The origin of the receptors is a man between 65 and 79 years old in good health.

The table lists this clonotype with a few counts. This chain joins TRBV19 and TRBJ2-3; no clear D. CDR1 LNHDA and CDR2 SQIVND come from the germline V gene (reference sequence). This CDR3 has 14 amino acids. V was pared by 6 bases and J by 4 bases, with 14 bases between. The CDR3 protein is CASRPNKVADTQYF. The CDR3 nucleotides read TGTGCCAGTAGACCCAACAAGGTGGCAGATACGCAGTATTTT.

The rearrangement uses TRBV27 and TRBJ1-2, with D maybe TRBD1 (5 bases). Per germline, CDR1 MNHEY and CDR2 SMNVEV (reference sequence). The CDR3 has 15 residues. With 4 bases removed from V and 3 bases from J, the gap between germline ends came to 15 bases. CDR3 sequence reads: CASSSRPGPYYGYTF. CDR3 DNA: TGTGCCAGCAGTTCACGGCCGGGACCGTACTATGGCTACACCTTC.

This chain connects TRBV5-1 to TRBJ2-1; TRBD1 is a possible D gene (6 bases). The J call may be mistaken, given a closer DNA end match to TRBJ2-7. Germline assignment: CDR1 SGHRS and CDR2 YFSETQ. The CDR3 consists of 14 residues. CDR3 residues: CASSLNKGAYEQYF. The CDR3 nucleotides read TGCGCCAGCAGCTTGAACAAGGGGGCCTACGAGCAGTACTTC.

Only a few counts were recorded for this clonotype. This chain joins TRBV2 and TRBJ2-7; TRBD1 might be the D (5 bases). CDR1 is SNHLY and CDR2 is FYNNEI in the germline V gene. Trimming took 6 bases from V and 3 from J, leaving 9 bases between them. The CDR3 contains 12 residues. DNA for the CDR3: TGTGCCAGCAGATTTGACAGCTACGAGCAGTACTTC. As protein: CASRFDSYEQYF.

This clonotype was observed a few times. The chain carries TRBV5-1 and TRBJ1-1, with a tentative D call TRBD1 (5 bases). The ends were cut back, 5 bases at V and 1 base at J, with 12 bases in the middle. Germline loops: CDR1 SGHRS, CDR2 YFSETQ. The CDR3 covers 14 residues. The CDR3 coding sequence is TGCGCCAGCAGGGTGGGGGGAGGGAACACTGAAGCTTTCTTT. It specifies CASRVGGGNTEAFF.

This clonotype was seen only a few times. The chain recombines TRBV12-3 or TRBV12-4 with TRBJ2-1; 9 bases fit TRBD2. The V segment lost 5 bases and the J segment 7 bases; nucleotides outside the gene matches: 6. The CDR3 is made up of 14 amino acids. CDR3 sequence reads: CASSISGGGNEQFF. The CDR3 nucleotides are TGTGCCAGCAGTATTAGCGGGGGAGGTAATGAGCAGTTCTTC.

V and J are TRBV6-8 and TRBJ2-3; no clear D. Per the germline V gene, CDR1 is MNHGY and CDR2 is SAAAGT. Trimming shortened V by 8 bases and J by 12 bases, and 21 bases separated the two germline ends. This CDR3 is 13 amino acids long. CDR3 DNA: TGTGCCAGCCTTGCCTTGTTGCGGACGACCCAGTATTTT. Encoded protein: CASLALLRTTQYF.

This clonotype was found once. V is TRBV9 and J is TRBJ2-3; tentatively, D is TRBD2 (6 bases). CDR3 length: 15 amino acids. V was clipped by 4 bases and J by 0 bases, with 12 bases between them. The germline CDR1 and CDR2 sequences are SGDLS and YYNGEE. CDR3 sequence (DNA): TGTGCCAGCAGCCCTAGCGATAGGAGCACAGATACGCAGTATTTT. This gives the protein CASSPSDRSTDTQYF. The whole variable domain, remainder taken from reference TRBV9 and TRBJ2-3, is DSGVTQTPKHLITATGQRVTLRCSPRSGDLSVYWYQQSLDQGLQFLIQYYNGEERAKGNILERFSAQQFPDLHSELNLSSLELGDSALYFCASSPSDRSTDTQYFGPGTRLTVL.

The rearrangement uses TRBV12-3 or TRBV12-4 and TRBJ2-7; D ambiguous. V was trimmed by 5 bases and J by 7 bases, leaving 18 bases between them. This CDR3 is built from 14 residues. The CDR3 region is CASSPRQSFGEQYF. The CDR3 region has the DNA TGTGCCAGCAGTCCCCGTCAGAGTTTTGGAGAGCAGTACTTC.

The chain uses TRBV7-2 and TRBJ2-3, with a weak D call TRBD2 (5 bases). This CDR3 contains 14 residues. Germline V lookup: CDR1 SGHTA, CDR2 FQGNSA. Trimming removed 3 bases at V and 4 bases at J, with 11 bases between. The CDR3 sequence: CASSLGSEPDTQYF. The DNA of the CDR3 is TGTGCCAGCAGCTTGGGTAGCGAGCCAGATACGCAGTATTTT.

In its sample, this clonotype was seen a few times. The chain employs TRBV5-1 and TRBJ2-1; 9 nucleotides agree with TRBD1. The germline V gene encodes CDR1 SGHRS and CDR2 YFSETQ. The CDR3 consists of 16 residues. The V segment lost 1 base and the J segment 5 bases; nucleotides outside the gene matches: 7. The CDR3 region is CASSLPGTGINNEQFF. The CDR3 DNA reads as TGCGCCAGCAGCTTGCCCGGGACAGGGATTAACAATGAGCAGTTCTTC.

The V and J genes are TRBV20-1 and TRBJ1-5; maybe TRBD1 (5 bases). Germline V CDR1 and CDR2: DFQATT, SNEGSKA (reference sequence). The V and J ends lost 6 bases and 3 bases respectively, with 18 bases between them. The CDR3 extends over 15 amino acids. The CDR3 DNA is TGCAGTGCCGGGCTCCACCGGGGCAACAATCAGCCCCAGCATTTT. Amino acids: CSAGLHRGNNQPQHF.

The sample holds many counts of this clonotype. The J gene is TRBJ2-3, the V gene TRBV29-1, with a possible D match to TRBD2 (5 bases). The germline V gene encodes CDR1 SQVTM and CDR2 ANQGSEA. This CDR3 has 13 residues. The V end was cut by 7 bases, the J end by 3 bases, with 14 bases between. CDR3 loop: CSATAVGTDTQYF. The CDR3 region has the DNA TGCAGCGCCACAGCGGTAGGGACAGATACGCAGTATTTT.

This clonotype showed up just a few times. The chain couples TRBV5-5 to TRBJ2-5; no reliable D call. The germline gives CDR1 SGHKS, CDR2 YYEKEE (reference sequence). Trimming took 2 bases from V and 2 from J, leaving 10 bases between them. The CDR3 length is 14 residues. CDR3 region: CASSFQAGQETQYF. Here the CDR3 DNA reads TGTGCCAGCAGCTTTCAGGCTGGGCAAGAGACCCAGTACTTC.

This clonotype appeared a few times. This could be a read error, since a much larger clone is one nucleotide away. The rearrangement joins TRBV12-3 or TRBV12-4 to TRBJ1-5; no clear D gene. This CDR3 comprises 13 residues. V was cut by 6 bases and J by 9 bases, with 15 bases left in between. The CDR3 loop is CASSLYRDRPQHF. CDR3 DNA: TGTGCCAGCAGCTTGTATCGGGATCGGCCCCAGCATTTT.

This clonotype showed up many times. The rearrangement uses TRBV7-2 and TRBJ2-2; D call uncertain. With 5 bases removed from V and 3 bases from J, the gap between germline ends came to 10 bases. The germline gives CDR1 SGHTA, CDR2 FQGNSA. This CDR3 is built from 14 residues. The DNA for the CDR3 is TGTGCCAGCAGCCAACGGACGGACACCGGGGAGCTGTTTTTT. It translates to CASSQRTDTGELFF. The whole variable domain, remainder taken from reference TRBV7-2 and TRBJ2-2, is GAGVSQSPSNKVTEKGKDVELRCDPISGHTALYWYRQSLGQGLEFLIYFQGNSAPDKSGLPSDRFSAERTGGSVSTLTIQRTQQEDSAVYLCASSQRTDTGELFFGEGSRLTVL.